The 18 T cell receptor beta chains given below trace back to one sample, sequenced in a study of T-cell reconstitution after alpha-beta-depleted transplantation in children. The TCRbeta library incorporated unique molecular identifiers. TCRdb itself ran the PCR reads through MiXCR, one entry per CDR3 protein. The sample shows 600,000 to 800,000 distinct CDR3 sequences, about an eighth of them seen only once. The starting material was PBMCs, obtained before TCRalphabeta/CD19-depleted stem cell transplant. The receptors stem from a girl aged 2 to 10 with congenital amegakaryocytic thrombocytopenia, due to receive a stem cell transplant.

The CDR3 region has the DNA TGCGCCAGTTACTACGCTAGCACAGATACGCAGTATTTT. Its protein product is CASYYASTDTQYF. The rearrangement joins TRBV5-1 to TRBJ2-3; D is ambiguous. Germline V gives CDR1 SGHRS, CDR2 YFSETQ. The CDR3 consists of 13 residues. Deletions cut 8 bases from V and 0 bases from J, with 10 bases between.

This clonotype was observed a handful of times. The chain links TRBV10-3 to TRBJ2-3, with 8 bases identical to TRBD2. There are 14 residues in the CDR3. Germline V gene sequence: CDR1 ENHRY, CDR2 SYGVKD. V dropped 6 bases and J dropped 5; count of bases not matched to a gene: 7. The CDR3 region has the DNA TGTGCCATCAGGAGAGCGGGAGATGGAGATACGCAGTATTTT. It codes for CAIRRAGDGDTQYF.

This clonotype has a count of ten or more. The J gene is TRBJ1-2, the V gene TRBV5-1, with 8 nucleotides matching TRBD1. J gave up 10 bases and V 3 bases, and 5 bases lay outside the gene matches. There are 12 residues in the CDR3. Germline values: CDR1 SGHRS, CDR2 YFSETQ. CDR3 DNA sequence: TGCGCCAGCAGCTACCGACAGGGGAACTACACCTTC. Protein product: CASSYRQGNYTF. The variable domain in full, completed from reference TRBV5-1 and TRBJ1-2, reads KAGVTQTPRYLIKTRGQQVTLSCSPISGHRSVSWYQQTPGQGLQFLFEYFSETQRNKGNFPGRFSGRQFSNSRSEMNVSTLELGDSALYLCASSYRQGNYTFGSGTRLTVV.

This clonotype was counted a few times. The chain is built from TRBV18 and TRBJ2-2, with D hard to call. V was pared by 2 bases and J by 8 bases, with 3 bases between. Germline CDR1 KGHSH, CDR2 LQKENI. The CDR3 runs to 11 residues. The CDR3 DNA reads TGTGCCAGCTCACCATTGGGGGAGCTGTTTTTT. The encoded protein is CASSPLGELFF.

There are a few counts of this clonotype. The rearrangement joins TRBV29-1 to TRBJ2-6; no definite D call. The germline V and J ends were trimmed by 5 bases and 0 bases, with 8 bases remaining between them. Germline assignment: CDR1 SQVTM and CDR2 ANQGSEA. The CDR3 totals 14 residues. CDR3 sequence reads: CSVSLNSGANVLTF. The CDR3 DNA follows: TGCAGCGTTAGCTTGAACTCTGGGGCCAACGTCCTGACTTTC.

The CDR3 region is CASSQVTVRSGINEQFF. CDR3 DNA: TGCGCCAGCAGCCAAGTCACCGTTCGTAGCGGGATCAATGAGCAGTTCTTC. This chain uses TRBV4-1 with TRBJ2-1, with TRBD2 identical over 8 bases. Germline assignment: CDR1 MGHRA and CDR2 YSYEKL. With V trimmed by 1 base and J by 6 bases, 11 bases remained unmatched. The length of the CDR3 is 17 residues.

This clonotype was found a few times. The CDR3 sequence: CASSLWQSGKNIQYF. DNA of the CDR3: TGTGCCAGCAGCTTGTGGCAATCGGGCAAAAACATTCAGTACTTC. The chain couples TRBV5-6 to TRBJ2-4; no clear D. The V and J ends lost 1 base and 3 bases respectively, with 11 bases between them. Germline CDR1 SGHDT, CDR2 YYEEEE. The CDR3 runs 15 residues.

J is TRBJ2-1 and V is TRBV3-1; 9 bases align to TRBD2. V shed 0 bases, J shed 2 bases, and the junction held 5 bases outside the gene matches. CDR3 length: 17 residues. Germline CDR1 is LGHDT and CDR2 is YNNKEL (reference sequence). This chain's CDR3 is CASSQDGASGTYNEQFF. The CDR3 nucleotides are TGTGCCAGCAGCCAAGATGGGGCTAGCGGGACCTACAATGAGCAGTTCTTC.

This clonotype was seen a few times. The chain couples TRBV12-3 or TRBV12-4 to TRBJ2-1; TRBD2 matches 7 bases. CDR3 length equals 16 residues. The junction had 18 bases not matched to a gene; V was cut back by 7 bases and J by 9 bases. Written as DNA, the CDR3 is TGTGCCAGCAACCTCATAGCGGGCGCTTTGCCCAGTGAGCAGTTCTTC. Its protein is CASNLIAGALPSEQFF.

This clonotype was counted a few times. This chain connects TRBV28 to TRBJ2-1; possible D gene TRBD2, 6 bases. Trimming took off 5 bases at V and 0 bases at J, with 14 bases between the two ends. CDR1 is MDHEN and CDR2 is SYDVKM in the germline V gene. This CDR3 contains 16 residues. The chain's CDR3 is CASSPRDAVSYNEQFF. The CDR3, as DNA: TGTGCCAGCAGTCCGCGGGACGCAGTCTCCTACAATGAGCAGTTCTTC.

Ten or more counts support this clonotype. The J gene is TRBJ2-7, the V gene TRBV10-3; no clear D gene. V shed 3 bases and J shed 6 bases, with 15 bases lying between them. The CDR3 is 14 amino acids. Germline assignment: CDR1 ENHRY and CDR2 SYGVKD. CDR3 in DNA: TGTGCCATCAGTGACCCGGGTTTCATCGCCGAGCAGTACTTC. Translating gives CAISDPGFIAEQYF.

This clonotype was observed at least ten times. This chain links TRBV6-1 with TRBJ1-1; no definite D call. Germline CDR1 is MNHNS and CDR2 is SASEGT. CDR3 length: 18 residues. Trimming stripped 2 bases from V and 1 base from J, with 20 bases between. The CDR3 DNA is TGTGCCAGCAGTGAAAGGGCCGGGGTGTTAGGTGGGAACACTGAAGCTTTCTTT. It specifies CASSERAGVLGGNTEAFF.

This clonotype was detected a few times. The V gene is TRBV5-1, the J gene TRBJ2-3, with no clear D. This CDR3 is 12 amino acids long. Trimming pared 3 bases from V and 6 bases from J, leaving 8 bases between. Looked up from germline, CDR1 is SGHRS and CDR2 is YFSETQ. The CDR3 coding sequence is TGCGCCAGCAGCTCGGCGGATGATACGCAGTATTTT. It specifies CASSSADDTQYF.

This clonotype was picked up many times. Here the CDR3 reads CASSLLLGEAKNIQYF. In DNA form, the CDR3 reads TGCGCCAGCAGCTTGCTCCTCGGGGAGGCCAAAAACATTCAGTACTTC. This rearrangement joins TRBV5-1 to TRBJ2-4; possibly TRBD2 for D (5 bases). This CDR3 is built from 16 residues. From germline, CDR1 is SGHRS and CDR2 YFSETQ. Trimming took 1 base from V and 1 from J, leaving 12 bases between them.

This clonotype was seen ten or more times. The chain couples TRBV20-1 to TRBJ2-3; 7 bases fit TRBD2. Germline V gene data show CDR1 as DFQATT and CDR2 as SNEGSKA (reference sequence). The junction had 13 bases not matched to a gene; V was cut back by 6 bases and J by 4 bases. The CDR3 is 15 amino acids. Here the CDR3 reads CSAGLAGVPPDTQYF. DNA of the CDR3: TGCAGTGCAGGGTTGGCGGGAGTCCCCCCAGATACGCAGTATTTT.

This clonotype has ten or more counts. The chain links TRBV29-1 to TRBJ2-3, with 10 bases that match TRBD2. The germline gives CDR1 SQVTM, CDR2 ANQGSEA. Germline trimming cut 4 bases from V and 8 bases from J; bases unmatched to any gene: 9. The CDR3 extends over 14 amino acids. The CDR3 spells CSVALAGAPSTQYF. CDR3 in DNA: TGCAGCGTTGCTCTAGCGGGAGCCCCTAGTACGCAGTATTTT.

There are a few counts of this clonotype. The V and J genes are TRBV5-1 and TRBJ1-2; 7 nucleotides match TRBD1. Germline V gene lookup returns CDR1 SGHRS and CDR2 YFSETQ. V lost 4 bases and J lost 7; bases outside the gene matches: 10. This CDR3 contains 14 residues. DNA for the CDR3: TGCGCCAGCAGCGCGGACAGGCCTCGGGGTGGCTACACCTTC. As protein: CASSADRPRGGYTF.

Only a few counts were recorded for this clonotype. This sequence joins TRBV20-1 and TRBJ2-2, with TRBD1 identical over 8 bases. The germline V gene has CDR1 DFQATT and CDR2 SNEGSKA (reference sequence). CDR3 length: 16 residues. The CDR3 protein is CSACSIDRGGTGELFF. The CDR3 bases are TGCAGCGCCTGCTCGATCGACAGGGGTGGCACCGGGGAGCTGTTTTTT.